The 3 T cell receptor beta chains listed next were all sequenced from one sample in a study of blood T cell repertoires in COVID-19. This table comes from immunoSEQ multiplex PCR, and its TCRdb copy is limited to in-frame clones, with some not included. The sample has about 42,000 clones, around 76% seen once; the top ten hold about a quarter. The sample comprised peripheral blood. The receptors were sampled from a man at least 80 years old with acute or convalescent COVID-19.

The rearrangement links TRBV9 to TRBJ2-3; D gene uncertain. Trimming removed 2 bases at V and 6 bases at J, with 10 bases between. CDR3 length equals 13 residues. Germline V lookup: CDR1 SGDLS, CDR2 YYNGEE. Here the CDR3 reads CASSVAVGDTQYF. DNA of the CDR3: TGTGCCAGCAGCGTGGCGGTCGGGGATACGCAGTATTTT.

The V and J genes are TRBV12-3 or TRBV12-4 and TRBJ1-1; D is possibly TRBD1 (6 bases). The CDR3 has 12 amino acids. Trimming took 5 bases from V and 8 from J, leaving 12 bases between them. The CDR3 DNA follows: TGTGCCAGCAGTCGTTCGGGGGGCGAAGCTTTCTTT. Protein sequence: CASSRSGGEAFF.

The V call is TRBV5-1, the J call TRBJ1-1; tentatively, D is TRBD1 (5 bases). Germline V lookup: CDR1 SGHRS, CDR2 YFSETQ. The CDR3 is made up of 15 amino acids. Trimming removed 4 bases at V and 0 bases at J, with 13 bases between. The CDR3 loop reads CASSPGPGMNTEAFF. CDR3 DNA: TGCGCCAGCAGCCCAGGCCCAGGGATGAACACTGAAGCTTTCTTT.